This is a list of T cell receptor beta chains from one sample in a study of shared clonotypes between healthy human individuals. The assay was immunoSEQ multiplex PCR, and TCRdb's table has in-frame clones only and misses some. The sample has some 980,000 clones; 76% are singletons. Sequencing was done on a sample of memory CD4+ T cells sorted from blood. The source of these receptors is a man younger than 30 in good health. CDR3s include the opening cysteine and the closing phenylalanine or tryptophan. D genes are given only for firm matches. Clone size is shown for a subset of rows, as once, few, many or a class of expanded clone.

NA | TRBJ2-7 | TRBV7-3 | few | TGTGCCAGCAGCTTAAAAACGGGTGGTGAGCAGTACTTC | CASSLKTGGEQYF
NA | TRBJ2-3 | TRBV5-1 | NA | TGCGCCAGCAGCTTGAGAGGGTTAGCCACAGATACGCAGTATTTT | CASSLRGLATDTQYF
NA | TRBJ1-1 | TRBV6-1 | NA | TGTGCCAGCAGTGAGTGGGGGGCCATGAACACTGAAGCTTTCTTT | CASSEWGAMNTEAFF
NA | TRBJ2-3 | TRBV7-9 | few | TGTGCCAGCAGCCTGCTGACCGGCCCAGATACGCAGTATTTT | CASSLLTGPDTQYF
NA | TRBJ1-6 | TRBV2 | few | TGTGCCAGCACCAGGGTACAGGGTAATTCACCCCTCCACTTT | CASTRVQGNSPLHF
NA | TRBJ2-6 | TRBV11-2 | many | TGTGCCAGCAGACCCCCGCAGGGTTCTGGGGCCAACGTCCTGACTTTC | CASRPPQGSGANVLTF
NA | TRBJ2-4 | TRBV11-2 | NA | TGTGCCAGCAGCTCCGGACAGATGCAGTACTTC | CASSSGQMQYF
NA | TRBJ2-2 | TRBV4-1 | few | TGCGCCAGCAGCCAAGAAGGGACTCGGAACACCGGGGAGCTGTTTTTT | CASSQEGTRNTGELFF
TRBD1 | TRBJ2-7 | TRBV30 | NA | TGTGCCTGGAGGCCGGCCGGGACAGGGCGTTACGAGCAGTACTTC | CAWRPAGTGRYEQYF
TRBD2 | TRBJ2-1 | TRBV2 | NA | TGTGCCAGCAGTTCGGGACTAGCGGGATTTTCCTACAATGAGCAGTTCTTC | CASSSGLAGFSYNEQFF
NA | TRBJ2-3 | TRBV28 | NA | TGTGCCAGCTGTCCGCGGGGTAGCACAGATACGCAGTATTTT | CASCPRGSTDTQYF
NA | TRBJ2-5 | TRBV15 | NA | TGTGCCACCAGCAGAGATCCGGGGTTGCAAGAGACCCAGTACTTC | CATSRDPGLQETQYF
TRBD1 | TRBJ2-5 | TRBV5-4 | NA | TGTGCCAGCAGCTTAGGACAGGGCTTCCGAGAGACCCAGTACTTC | CASSLGQGFRETQYF
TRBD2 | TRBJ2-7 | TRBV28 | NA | TGTGCCAGCAGCCCGGTGCGGGGGGGCCGGGACGAGCAGTACTTC | CASSPVRGGRDEQYF
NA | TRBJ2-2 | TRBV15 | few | TGTGCCACCAGCAGACCGGTGAACACCGGGGAGCTGTTTTTT | CATSRPVNTGELFF
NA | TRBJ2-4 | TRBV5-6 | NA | TGTGCCAGCAGCTTGTTTTCGGGTACATTGACCAAAAACATTCAGTACTTC | CASSLFSGTLTKNIQYF
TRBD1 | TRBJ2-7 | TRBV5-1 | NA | TGCGCCAGCAGATTTACAGGGGGCGTCGACGAGCAGTACTTC | CASRFTGGVDEQYF
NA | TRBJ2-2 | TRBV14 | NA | TGTGCCAGCAGCCCAAGCAGGGTCACCGGGGAGCTGTTTTTT | CASSPSRVTGELFF
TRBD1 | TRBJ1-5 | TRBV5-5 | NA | TGTGCCAGCAGCACGATGACAGGGAAGGACCAGCCCCAGCATTTT | CASSTMTGKDQPQHF
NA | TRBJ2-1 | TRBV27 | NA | TGTGCCAGCAGTTTGTCCGCTCACTACAATGAGCAGTTCTTC | CASSLSAHYNEQFF
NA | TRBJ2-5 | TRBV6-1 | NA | TGTGCCAGCAGGACTGGGGGGCAAGAGACCCAGTACTTC | CASRTGGQETQYF
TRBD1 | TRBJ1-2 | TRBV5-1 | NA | TGCGCCAGCAGCTTGTCGGGACAGGGTAACTATGGCTACACCTTC | CASSLSGQGNYGYTF
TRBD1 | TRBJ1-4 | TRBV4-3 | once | TGCGCCAGCAGTCCCACAGGACAGGAAGCAACTAATGAAAAACTGTTTTTT | CASSPTGQEATNEKLFF
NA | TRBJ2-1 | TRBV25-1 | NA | TGTGCCAGCAGTGCAGAATCAGGGTGGAATGAGCAGTTCTTC | CASSAESGWNEQFF
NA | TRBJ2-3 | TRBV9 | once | TGTGCCAGCAGCGTAGGATTAGCCGCAGATACGCAGTATTTT | CASSVGLAADTQYF
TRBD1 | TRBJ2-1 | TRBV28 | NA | TGTGCCAGCAGTTCAGGACAGGGGGGTATAGCTGAGCAGTTCTTC | CASSSGQGGIAEQFF
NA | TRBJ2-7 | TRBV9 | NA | TGTGCCAGCAGCGTAGGGGGGTTCTCCTACGAGCAGTACTTC | CASSVGGFSYEQYF
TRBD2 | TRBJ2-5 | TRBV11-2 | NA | TGTGCCAGCAGCTTAGAGGTTAGCGGGGGGAGAGAGACCCAGTACTTC | CASSLEVSGGRETQYF
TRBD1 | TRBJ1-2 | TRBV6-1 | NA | TGTGCCAGCAGTGAATGGAGGGACAGGGAAGGAGGCTACACCTTC | CASSEWRDREGGYTF
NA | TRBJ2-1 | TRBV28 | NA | TGTGCCAGCAGCTGGGGCTACAATGAGCAGTTCTTC | CASSWGYNEQFF
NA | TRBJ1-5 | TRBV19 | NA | TGTGCCAGTAGTATTGGTGGCAGCCTTAATCAGCCCCAGCATTTT | CASSIGGSLNQPQHF
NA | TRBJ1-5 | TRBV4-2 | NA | TGTGCCAGCAGCCAAGGGACATCTAGCAATCAGCCCCAGCATTTT | CASSQGTSSNQPQHF
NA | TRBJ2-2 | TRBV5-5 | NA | TGTGCCAGCAGCACTGCGAGTTACACCGGGGAGCTGTTTTTT | CASSTASYTGELFF
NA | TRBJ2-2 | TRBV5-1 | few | TGCGCCAGCAGCCCCACAGGGTCGACGAACACCGGGGAGCTGTTTTTT | CASSPTGSTNTGELFF
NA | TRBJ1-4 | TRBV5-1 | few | TGCGCCAGCAGCCCGGGACACACCCAGGGAACTAATGAAAAACTGTTTTTT | CASSPGHTQGTNEKLFF
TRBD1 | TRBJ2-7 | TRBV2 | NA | TGTGCCAGCAGTAAGGACAGGGGGAACTACGAGCAGTACTTC | CASSKDRGNYEQYF
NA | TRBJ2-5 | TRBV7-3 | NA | TGTGCCAGCAGCTTATACAATGGACGGTACCAAGAGACCCAGTACTTC | CASSLYNGRYQETQYF
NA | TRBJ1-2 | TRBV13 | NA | TGTGCCAGCAGCTTACTCGACAGTGCTTTCTATGGCTACACCTTC | CASSLLDSAFYGYTF
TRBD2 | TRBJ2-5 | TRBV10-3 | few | TGTGCCATCAGGACTAGCGGGGGGAACGGGGAGACCCAGTACTTC | CAIRTSGGNGETQYF
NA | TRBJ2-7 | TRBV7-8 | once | TGTGCCAGCAGCCGTCCCTTCGGTAGTCCCTACGAGCAGTACTTC | CASSRPFGSPYEQYF
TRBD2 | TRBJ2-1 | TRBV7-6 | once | TGTGCCAGCAGCTCGGGGACTACGCCGCCCAATGAGCAGTTCTTC | CASSSGTTPPNEQFF
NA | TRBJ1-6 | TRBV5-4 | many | TGTGCCAGCAGCTTGGCAGGGAAGAGCTCCTATAATTCACCCCTCCACTTT | CASSLAGKSSYNSPLHF
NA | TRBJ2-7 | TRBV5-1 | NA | TGCGCCAGCAGTGAGGGGGGATACGTCTACGAGCAGTACTTC | CASSEGGYVYEQYF
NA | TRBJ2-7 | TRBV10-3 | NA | TGTGCCATCAGTGAGTCGGGAACGGACTACGAGCAGTACTTC | CAISESGTDYEQYF
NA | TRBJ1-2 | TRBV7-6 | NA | TGTGCCAGCAGCTTAGAACAGAACTATGGCTACACCTTC | CASSLEQNYGYTF
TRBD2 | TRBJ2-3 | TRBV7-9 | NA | TGTGCCAGCAGCCCGACTAGCGGGGGTGCAGATACGCAGTATTTT | CASSPTSGGADTQYF
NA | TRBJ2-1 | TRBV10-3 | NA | TGTGCCATCAGTTCCGGGACAACCCTCTCAAATGAGCAGTTCTTC | CAISSGTTLSNEQFF
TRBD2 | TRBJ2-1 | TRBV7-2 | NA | TGTGCCAGCAGCTTAGTGGGTGCTAGCGGGAGGCGGGATGAGCAGTTCTTC | CASSLVGASGRRDEQFF